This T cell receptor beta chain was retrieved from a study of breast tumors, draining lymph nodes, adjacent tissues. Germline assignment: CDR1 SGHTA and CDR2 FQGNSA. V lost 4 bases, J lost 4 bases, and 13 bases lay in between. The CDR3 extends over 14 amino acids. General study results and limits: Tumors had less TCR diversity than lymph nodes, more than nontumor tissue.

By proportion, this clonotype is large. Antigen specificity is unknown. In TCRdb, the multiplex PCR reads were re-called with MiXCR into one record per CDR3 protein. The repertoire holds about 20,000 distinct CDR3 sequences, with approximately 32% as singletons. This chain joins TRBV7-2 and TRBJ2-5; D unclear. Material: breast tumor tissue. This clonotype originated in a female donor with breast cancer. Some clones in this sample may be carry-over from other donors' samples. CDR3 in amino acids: CASSSLHLSETQYF. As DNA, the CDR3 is TGTGCCAGCAGCTCTCTTCACCTGTCAGAGACCCAGTACTTC. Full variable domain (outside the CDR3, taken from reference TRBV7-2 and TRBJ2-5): GAGVSQSPSNKVTEKGKDVELRCDPISGHTALYWYRQSLGQGLEFLIYFQGNSAPDKSGLPSDRFSAERTGGSVSTLTIQRTQQEDSAVYLCASSSLHLSETQYFGPGTRLLVL.